One sample yielded the 31 T cell receptor beta chains listed below, sequenced in a study of OX40 agonist ivuxolimab in advanced cancers. Profiling relied on immunoSEQ multiplex PCR, and the TCRdb table lists in-frame clones only, not all of them. The sample includes some 95,000 clones, approximately 90% of them seen just once. This specimen was CD4+ or CD8+ T cells sorted from blood, taken in a trial of the OX40 agonist ivuxolimab. All receptors come from an adult with an advanced solid tumor such as melanoma, head and neck, liver or kidney cancer.

The genes are TRBV30 and TRBJ1-2; tentatively, D is TRBD1 (6 bases). The CDR3 runs 15 residues. The V gene lost 3 bases and the J gene lost 4 bases, with 18 bases spanning the gap. Germline lookup yields CDR1 GTSNPN and CDR2 SVGIG (reference sequence). This CDR3 is CAWRKGEGIFYGYTF. DNA of the CDR3: TGTGCCTGGAGGAAGGGGGAAGGGATATTCTATGGCTACACCTTC.

The J gene is TRBJ2-7, the V gene TRBV6-9; D is undetermined. Germline V gene data show CDR1 as MNHGY and CDR2 as SVAAGI. The CDR3 totals 12 residues. Trimming shortened V by 6 bases and J by 3 bases, and 9 bases separated the two germline ends. The CDR3 loop reads CASSKWVYEQYF. CDR3 DNA sequence: TGTGCCAGCAGCAAATGGGTCTACGAGCAGTACTTC.

V usage is TRBV25-1 and J usage is TRBJ1-3; D not resolved. Germline V CDR1 and CDR2: MGHDK, SYGVNS. V gave up 6 bases and J gave up 0 bases, with 6 bases separating them. This CDR3 comprises 13 residues. CDR3 DNA sequence: TGTGCCAGCAGCCGACACTCTGGAAACACCATATATTTT. Amino acid sequence: CASSRHSGNTIYF.

The chain recombines TRBV4-2 with TRBJ1-4, with 8 positions matching TRBD1. V shed 4 bases and J 0 bases; nucleotides not matched to a gene: 13. The germline V gene has CDR1 LGHNA and CDR2 YNFKEQ. This CDR3 is 19 amino acids long. CDR3 coding DNA: TGTGCCAGCAGCCCGGGAAGGACAGGGCCCCTTGCAACTAATGAAAAACTGTTTTTT. It is translated as CASSPGRTGPLATNEKLFF.

CDR3 loop: CASREAKDSGELFF. CDR3 DNA: TGTGCCAGCAGGGAGGCGAAGGATTCCGGGGAGCTGTTTTTT. The gene calls are TRBV25-1 and TRBJ2-2; D possibly corresponds to TRBD2 (5 bases). Germline values: CDR1 MGHDK, CDR2 SYGVNS. V lost 6 bases and J 6 bases, leaving 14 bases between the germline ends. The CDR3 consists of 14 residues. The full variable domain, with the rest looked up from reference TRBV25-1 and TRBJ2-2, is EADIYQTPRYLVIGTGKKITLECSQTMGHDKMYWYQQDPGMELHLIHYSYGVNSTEKGDLSSESTVSRIRTEHFPLTLESARPSHTSQYLCASREAKDSGELFFGEGSRLTVL.

The chain employs TRBV18 and TRBJ1-1; the D gene is possibly TRBD1 (5 bases). V was trimmed by 8 bases and J by 3 bases, leaving 13 bases between them. The germline CDR1 and CDR2 sequences are KGHSH and LQKENI. This CDR3 region has 13 residues. The CDR3 DNA is TGTGCCAGCACGCGAGGGGAGGACACTGAAGCTTTCTTT. Residues: CASTRGEDTEAFF.

The chain joins TRBV19 to TRBJ1-6; weak D call: TRBD1 (5 bases). Germline CDR1 is LNHDA and CDR2 is SQIVND (reference sequence). V was clipped by 11 bases and J by 7 bases, with 18 bases between them. CDR3 length equals 14 residues. This CDR3 reads CAGSQTRENSPLHF. CDR3 in DNA: TGTGCCGGATCACAGACCAGGGAGAATTCACCCCTCCACTTT.

The rearrangement joins TRBV30 to TRBJ2-2; 7 bases fit TRBD2. Germline CDR1 GTSNPN, CDR2 SVGIG (reference sequence). V dropped 5 bases and J dropped 7; count of bases not matched to a gene: 10. The length of the CDR3 is 14 residues. The DNA for the CDR3 is TGTGCCTGGCAAGGGGCAGGGAGGGGCGGGGAGCTGTTTTTT. Its protein is CAWQGAGRGGELFF. Full variable domain (remainder filled in from reference TRBV30 and TRBJ2-2): SQTIHQWPATLVQPVGSPLSLECTVEGTSNPNLYWYRQAAGRGLQLLFYSVGIGQISSEVPQNLSASRPQDRQFILSSKKLLLSDSGFYLCAWQGAGRGGELFFGEGSRLTVL.

The chain combines TRBV7-8 with TRBJ1-1; 8 nucleotides line up with TRBD1. In germline, CDR1 is SGHVS, CDR2 FQNEAQ. CDR3 size: 13 residues. Trimming cost V 3 bases and J 3 bases; bases outside gene matches: 0. CDR3 sequence reads: CASSLTGDTEAFF. The CDR3 bases are TGTGCCAGCAGCTTGACAGGGGACACTGAAGCTTTCTTT.

The gene calls are TRBV18 and TRBJ2-2, with 9 bases aligning to TRBD2. CDR3 size: 18 residues. V shed 3 bases, J shed 2 bases, and the junction held 10 bases outside the gene matches. The germline V gene encodes CDR1 KGHSH and CDR2 LQKENI. CDR3 sequence (DNA): TGTGCCAGCTCACCCTCCGGGACTAGCTCCTTAAACACCGGGGAGCTGTTTTTT. It yields the protein CASSPSGTSSLNTGELFF.

The chain couples TRBV10-2 to TRBJ2-3, with TRBD2 as a possible D gene (5 bases). The CDR3 loop spans 13 amino acids. Trimming pared 4 bases from V and 1 base from J, leaving 6 bases between. From germline, CDR1 is WSHSY and CDR2 SAAADI. The CDR3 is CASSAGGTDTQYF. The CDR3 bases are TGCGCCAGCAGTGCCGGGGGCACAGATACGCAGTATTTT.

The genes are TRBV7-2 and TRBJ2-5; TRBD2 aligns across 8 bases. Germline assignment: CDR1 SGHTA and CDR2 FQGNSA. V gave up 1 base and J gave up 5 bases; unmatched junction bases: 15. The CDR3 runs to 18 residues. CDR3 coding DNA: TGTGCCAGCAGCTTAGAGCTCTTTCAGCGGGGGTCGGGGGAGACCCAGTACTTC. This encodes CASSLELFQRGSGETQYF.

The chain carries TRBV5-4 and TRBJ1-3, with D possibly TRBD1 on 6 matching bases. CDR3 length equals 14 residues. Between the trimmed V and J ends, which lost 0 bases and 2 bases, there was a span of 6 bases. Per germline, CDR1 SGHNT and CDR2 YYREEE (reference sequence). CDR3 loop: CASSLAGAGNTIYF. As DNA, the CDR3 is TGTGCCAGCAGCTTGGCAGGGGCTGGAAACACCATATATTTT. Full variable domain (remainder filled in from reference TRBV5-4 and TRBJ1-3): ETGVTQSPTHLIKTRGQQVTLRCSSQSGHNTVSWYQQALGQGPQFIFQYYREEENGRGNFPPRFSGLQFPNYSSELNVNALELDDSALYLCASSLAGAGNTIYFGEGSWLTVV.

The chain has TRBV5-6 and TRBJ2-5, with 7 bases identical to TRBD1. V lost 0 bases and J lost 5; bases outside the gene matches: 4. Germline CDR1 reads SGHDT; CDR2 reads YYEEEE. This CDR3 has 14 residues. The CDR3 region is CASSLAARGETQYF. Written as DNA, the CDR3 is TGTGCCAGCAGCTTGGCCGCCAGGGGGGAGACCCAGTACTTC. Using reference TRBV5-6 and TRBJ2-5 for the parts outside the CDR3, the full variable domain is DAGVTQSPTHLIKTRGQQVTLRCSPKSGHDTVSWYQQALGQGPQFIFQYYEEEERQRGNFPDRFSGHQFPNYSSELNVNALLLGDSALYLCASSLAARGETQYFGPGTRLLVL.

The chain links TRBV30 to TRBJ2-5, with D hard to call. CDR3 length equals 13 residues. V dropped 4 bases and J dropped 1 base, with 10 bases sitting between them. CDR1 is GTSNPN and CDR2 is SVGIG in the germline V gene (reference sequence). The CDR3 spells CAWNPLFQETQYF. The DNA for the CDR3 is TGTGCCTGGAACCCCTTGTTCCAAGAGACCCAGTACTTC.

V usage is TRBV18 and J usage is TRBJ2-7, with D perhaps assigned TRBD1 or TRBD2 (5 bases each). In germline, CDR1 is KGHSH, CDR2 LQKENI. V dropped 3 bases and J dropped 2 bases, with 11 bases sitting between them. CDR3 length: 14 residues. The CDR3 DNA follows: TGTGCCAGCTCACCCGGGACCGCCACCTACGAGCAGTACTTC. Translated, it gives CASSPGTATYEQYF.

V usage is TRBV6-4 and J usage is TRBJ1-3, with 7 nucleotides matching TRBD1. The CDR3 totals 17 residues. Looked up from germline, CDR1 is MRHNA and CDR2 is SNTAGT. Trimming took 7 bases from V and 0 from J; bases not matched to a gene: 12. CDR3 DNA: TGTGCCAGCACAGACCGGGACAGACGGAGCTCTGGAAACACCATATATTTT. Its protein is CASTDRDRRSSGNTIYF.

The gene calls are TRBV6-5 and TRBJ2-2; D not resolved. V lost 7 bases and J 1 base, leaving 4 bases between the germline ends. Germline assignment: CDR1 MNHEY and CDR2 SVGAGI. CDR3 length equals 12 residues. DNA for the CDR3: TGTGCCAGCACGGGGAACACCGGGGAGCTGTTTTTT. Residues: CASTGNTGELFF.

V and J are TRBV25-1 and TRBJ2-5; 14 bases line up with TRBD2. The CDR3 is 16 residues long. Germline CDR1 MGHDK, CDR2 SYGVNS. V was pared by 2 bases and J by 4 bases, with 3 bases of the junction left unmatched. The CDR3 bases are TGTGCCAGCAGTGAACGGACTAGCGGGAGGCGAGAGACCCAGTACTTC. Translating it yields CASSERTSGRRETQYF.

The genes are TRBV5-1 and TRBJ2-5; a weak D match, TRBD2 (5 bases). The V gene lost 6 bases and the J gene lost 5 bases, with 17 bases spanning the gap. CDR1 and CDR2 from the germline V gene are SGHRS and YFSETQ. CDR3 length: 14 amino acids. The CDR3 DNA follows: TGCGCCAGCAAGGGAGAGGTGTCGAGGGAGACCCAGTACTTC. Translation gives CASKGEVSRETQYF.

The chain is built from TRBV2 and TRBJ1-5, with a weak D call TRBD1 (6 bases). V lost 4 bases to trimming and J lost 6 bases, with 7 bases between them. Germline V gene sequence: CDR1 SNHLY, CDR2 FYNNEI. The CDR3 runs 12 residues. In DNA form, the CDR3 reads TGTGCCAGCAGTGTGGGGGCTCAGCCCCAGCATTTT. This codes for CASSVGAQPQHF.

This clone was counted only a few times. The V call is TRBV7-6, the J call TRBJ1-6; a weak D match, TRBD1 (6 bases). The germline CDR1 and CDR2 sequences are SGHVS and FNYEAQ. Trimming pared 1 base from V and 9 bases from J, leaving 16 bases between. This CDR3 spans 16 amino acids. The CDR3 reads CASSLGVEGGSSPLHF. The CDR3 DNA reads TGTGCCAGCAGCTTAGGGGTCGAAGGGGGTTCTTCACCCCTCCACTTT.

The rearrangement uses TRBV6-1 and TRBJ2-3; TRBD1 matches at 9 bases. V was clipped by 10 bases and J by 9 bases; unmatched bases: 14. This CDR3 is 14 amino acids long. Germline V lookup: CDR1 MNHNS, CDR2 SASEGT. CDR3 region: CATTRPGQGDTQYF. As DNA, the CDR3 is TGTGCCACAACCAGACCGGGACAGGGAGACACGCAGTATTTT.

The chain employs TRBV5-1 and TRBJ2-7; 10 bases line up with TRBD1. The J segment lost 5 bases and the V segment lost 0 bases, leaving 11 bases of the junction unmatched. The CDR3 extends over 17 amino acids. Germline-derived CDR1 and CDR2 are SGHRS and YFSETQ. CDR3 region: CASSLASVTTGGHEQYF. Written as DNA, the CDR3 is TGCGCCAGCAGCTTGGCTTCAGTTACGACAGGGGGCCACGAGCAGTACTTC.

The chain joins TRBV19 to TRBJ1-2, with a weak D call TRBD1 (6 bases). The CDR3 totals 12 residues. The germline V and J ends were trimmed by 7 bases and 2 bases, with 8 bases remaining between them. Germline CDR1 and CDR2: LNHDA and SQIVND (reference sequence). The CDR3 loop is CASTGVNYGYTF. The DNA for the CDR3 is TGTGCCAGTACAGGGGTGAACTATGGCTACACCTTC.

The chain uses TRBV11-2 and TRBJ1-6; no clear D. The CDR3 loop spans 13 amino acids. V shed 0 bases and J shed 8 bases, with 5 bases lying between them. Germline V gene data show CDR1 as SGHAT and CDR2 as FQNNGV. In DNA form, the CDR3 reads TGTGCCAGCAGCTTAGATGTGGATTCACCCCTCCACTTT. This codes for CASSLDVDSPLHF.

This chain connects TRBV2 to TRBJ1-5, with 9 bases lining up with TRBD1. This CDR3 comprises 15 residues. Germline CDR1 reads SNHLY; CDR2 reads FYNNEI. V was pared by 6 bases and J by 5 bases, with 8 bases of the junction left unmatched. CDR3 sequence reads: CASSPGTGRYQPQHF. Here the CDR3 DNA reads TGTGCCAGCAGCCCCGGGACAGGGAGATATCAGCCCCAGCATTTT.

The chain couples TRBV6-4 to TRBJ2-3, with a tentative D call TRBD1 (6 bases). The CDR3 extends over 14 amino acids. V was trimmed by 3 bases and J by 4 bases, leaving 11 bases between them. The germline V gene encodes CDR1 MRHNA and CDR2 SNTAGT. The CDR3 spells CASSEQGGSDTQYF. The DNA for the CDR3 is TGTGCCAGCAGTGAACAGGGTGGATCAGATACGCAGTATTTT.

The chain links TRBV15 to TRBJ2-7; 8 bases fit TRBD1. The trim removed 6 bases at V and 6 bases at J, leaving 7 bases unmatched. Germline lookup yields CDR1 LNHNV and CDR2 YYDKDF (reference sequence). The CDR3 totals 13 residues. As DNA, the CDR3 is TGTGCCACCAGTGGACAGGGCCTCGGCGAGCAGTACTTC. Translation: CATSGQGLGEQYF. The complete variable domain, with remaining parts taken from reference TRBV15 and TRBJ2-7, reads DAMVIQNPRYQVTQFGKPVTLSCSQTLNHNVMYWYQQKSSQAPKLLFHYYDKDFNNEADTPDNFQSRRPNTSFCFLDIRSPGLGDTAMYLCATSGQGLGEQYFGPGTRLTVT.

The chain links TRBV11-2 to TRBJ1-1; the D is unclear. V lost 5 bases to trimming and J lost 0 bases, with 13 bases between them. The CDR3 has 15 amino acids. The germline V gene encodes CDR1 SGHAT and CDR2 FQNNGV. DNA of the CDR3: TGTGCCAGCAGCCCTAGTCCCAGCTTGAACACTGAAGCTTTCTTT. This translates into CASSPSPSLNTEAFF.

The gene calls are TRBV6-5 and TRBJ2-7; TRBD2 is a possible D gene (6 bases). Germline V lookup: CDR1 MNHEY, CDR2 SVGAGI. The CDR3 is 12 residues long. V was trimmed by 10 bases and J by 6 bases, leaving 16 bases between them. The CDR3 nucleotides read TGTGCCAAACCCGGGACTCACGGCGAGCAGTACTTC. Amino acid sequence: CAKPGTHGEQYF.